This T cell receptor beta chain appears in the sequencing data of a study of T cell responses to AZD1222 COVID-19 vaccine. Study conclusions and caveats: As reported, nearly half of all spike-specific TCRs target variant regions that are unmutated. None of the repertoires were sampled until the peak T cell response had passed. Spike-specific TCR breadth and depth went up after people got two AZD1222 doses. Females outnumbered males among donors, who were mostly white British; clonal diversity was possibly underestimated.

Sequenced by immunoSEQ multiplex PCR; TCRdb stores in-frame clones only, minus some. In the table there are about 200,000 clones, 91% of which are singletons. Trimming shortened V by 0 bases and J by 4 bases, and 16 bases separated the two germline ends. Germline assignment: CDR1 MGHRA and CDR2 YSYEKL. The CDR3 has 16 amino acids. This clone was found a few times. As yet, its antigen is unknown. This chain uses TRBV4-1 with TRBJ2-7, with D perhaps TRBD1 or TRBD2 (7 bases each). The specimen comprised peripheral blood, sampled 28 days after the second AZD1222 dose. This TCR derives from an adult who received the AZD1222 COVID-19 vaccine. The CDR3 region has the DNA TGCGCCAGCAGCCAAGATGGGGCAGGGGGGGAGTACGAGCAGTACTTC. This translates into CASSQDGAGGEYEQYF.